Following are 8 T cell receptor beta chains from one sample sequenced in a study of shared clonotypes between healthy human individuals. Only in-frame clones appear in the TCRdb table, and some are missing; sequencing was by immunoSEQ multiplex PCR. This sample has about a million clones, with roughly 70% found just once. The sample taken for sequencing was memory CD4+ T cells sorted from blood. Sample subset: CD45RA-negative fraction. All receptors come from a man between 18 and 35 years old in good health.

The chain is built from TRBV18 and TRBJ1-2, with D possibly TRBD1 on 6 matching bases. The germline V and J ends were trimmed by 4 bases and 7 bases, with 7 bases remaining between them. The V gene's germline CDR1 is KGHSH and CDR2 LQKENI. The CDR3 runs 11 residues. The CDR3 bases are TGTGCCAGCTCACAAGGGGGTGGCTACACCTTC. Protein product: CASSQGGGYTF.

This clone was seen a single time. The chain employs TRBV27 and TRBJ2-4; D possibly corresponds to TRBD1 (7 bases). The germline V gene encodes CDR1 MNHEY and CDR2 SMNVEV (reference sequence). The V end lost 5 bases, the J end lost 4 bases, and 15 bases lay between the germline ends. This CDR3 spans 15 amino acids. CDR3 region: CASSPPTGRKNIQYF. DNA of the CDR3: TGTGCCAGCAGTCCGCCGACAGGGAGGAAAAACATTCAGTACTTC.

Here the CDR3 reads CASSSTAGQQYF. CDR3 sequence (DNA): TGTGCCAGCAGCTCGACGGCCGGACAGCAGTACTTC. The chain recombines TRBV5-4 with TRBJ2-7; D remains unclear. The ends were cut back, 3 bases at V and 8 bases at J, with 12 bases in the middle. CDR1 is SGHNT, CDR2 YYREEE, per germline (reference sequence). This CDR3 is built from 12 residues.

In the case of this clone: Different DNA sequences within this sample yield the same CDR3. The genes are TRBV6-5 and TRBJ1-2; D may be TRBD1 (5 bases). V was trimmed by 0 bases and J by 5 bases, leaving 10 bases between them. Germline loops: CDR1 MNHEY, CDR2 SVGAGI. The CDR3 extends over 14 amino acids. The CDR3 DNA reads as TGTGCCAGCAGTTACTCAAGGAGGGGATATGGCTACACCTTC. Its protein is CASSYSRRGYGYTF.

The chain's CDR3 is CASSLGPGPAYEQYF. The DNA for the CDR3 is TGCGCCAGCAGCTTGGGCCCGGGGCCAGCCTACGAGCAGTACTTC. The rearrangement links TRBV5-1 to TRBJ2-7; D tentatively fits TRBD1 or TRBD2 (5 bases each). Germline-derived CDR1 and CDR2 are SGHRS and YFSETQ. CDR3 length: 15 amino acids. V lost 0 bases and J 2 bases, leaving 12 bases between the germline ends.

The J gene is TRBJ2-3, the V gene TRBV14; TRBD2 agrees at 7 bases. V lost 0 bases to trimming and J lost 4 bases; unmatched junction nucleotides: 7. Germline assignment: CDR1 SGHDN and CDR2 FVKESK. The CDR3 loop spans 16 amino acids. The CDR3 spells CASSQDYGRIPDTQYF. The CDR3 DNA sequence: TGTGCCAGCAGCCAAGATTACGGGAGGATCCCAGATACGCAGTATTTT.

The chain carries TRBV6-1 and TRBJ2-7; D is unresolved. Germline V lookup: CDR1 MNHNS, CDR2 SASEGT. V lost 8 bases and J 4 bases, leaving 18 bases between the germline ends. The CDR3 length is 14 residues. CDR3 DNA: TGTGCCAGCGCCTCCCAGAATCTGGGGTACGAGCAGTACTTC. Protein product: CASASQNLGYEQYF.

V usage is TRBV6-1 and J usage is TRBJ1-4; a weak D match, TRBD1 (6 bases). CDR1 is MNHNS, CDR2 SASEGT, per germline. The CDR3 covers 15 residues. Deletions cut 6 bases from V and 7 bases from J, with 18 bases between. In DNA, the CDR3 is TGTGCCAGCAGCCCAGAAGGGGGGGGTGGTGAAAAACTGTTTTTT. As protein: CASSPEGGGGEKLFF.